This TCR beta chain was recorded in a study of a mutant IDH1 vaccine in newly diagnosed glioma. Study information: The first vaccination came 4-6 weeks after radiotherapy alone, or with temozolomide cycles. Previous treatment comprised radiotherapy, temozolomide, or both, mostly both. Findings and caveats of the study: Pseudoprogression looked unconnected to shifts in top peripheral T cell clonotypes.

Time point described: week 23, last vaccination. Vaccinated patients received 300 ug of mutant IDH1 20-mer peptide per dose, with topical imiquimod. Those who donated had recent WHO grade 3 or 4 IDH1-mutant, ATRX-lost astrocytomas. The germline V gene encodes CDR1 ENHRY and CDR2 SYGVKD. This CDR3 contains 14 residues. V lost 6 bases and J lost 4; bases outside the gene matches: 7. Points on this clone: Its specificity is not known.

Using immunoSEQ multiplex PCR, the repertoire was profiled, and TCRdb retains in-frame clones only, with some absent. The sample lists 25,000 to 30,000 clones, roughly 85% occurring once. The sample here was PBMCs, taken from a glioma patient whose treatment included an IDH1 peptide vaccine. The TCR was taken from a woman aged 25-40 years with glioma. The chain couples TRBV10-3 to TRBJ2-7, with 9 bases fitting TRBD2. CDR3 DNA sequence: TGTGCCATCAGAGGGGCGGGGGGGCGGTACGAGCAGTACTTC. It encodes CAIRGAGGRYEQYF.